Below are 25 T cell receptor beta chains sequenced from a single sample in a study of regulatory dendritic cells for organ transplantation. Their cognate antigens are unknown. Sequencing used immunoSEQ multiplex PCR; TCRdb keeps in-frame clones, though not all of them. The table lists fewer than 25,000 clones, approximately 83% of them singletons. Sorted T cells were CFSE-labeled and cultured 5 days with allogeneic regulatory or mature dendritic cells at 1:10. Sequenced: naive CD4+ T cells from blood cultured with dendritic cells. The subset is: CD45RA+ naive T cells. Receptors were obtained from a human donor in good health.

The chain uses TRBV9 and TRBJ1-4; perhaps TRBD1 as D (5 bases). Germline V gene data show CDR1 as SGDLS and CDR2 as YYNGEE. The CDR3 runs 15 residues. Trimming took off 5 bases at V and 3 bases at J, with 14 bases between the two ends. CDR3 region: CASSPDEGSNEKLFF. The CDR3, as DNA: TGTGCCAGCAGTCCTGACGAGGGGTCTAATGAAAAACTGTTTTTT.

This clone was seen once. The chain joins TRBV28 to TRBJ2-3; 10 nucleotides line up with TRBD2. In germline, CDR1 is MDHEN, CDR2 SYDVKM. CDR3 length equals 16 residues. The J segment lost 6 bases and the V segment lost 5 bases, leaving 11 bases of the junction unmatched. The DNA of the CDR3 is TGTGCCAGCAGTCTCCTAGCGGGAGTACTGGGGGATACGCAGTATTTT. Its protein is CASSLLAGVLGDTQYF.

The rearrangement uses TRBV18 and TRBJ2-2; 11 bases are a match to TRBD2. CDR1 and CDR2 (germline): KGHSH, LQKENI. Germline trimming cut 3 bases from V and 1 base from J; bases unmatched to any gene: 1. The CDR3 contains 16 residues. This chain's CDR3 is CASSPGTSGNTGELFF. CDR3 nucleotide sequence: TGTGCCAGCTCACCCGGGACTAGCGGGAACACCGGGGAGCTGTTTTTT.

A single count supports this clone. The junction departs from germline at one end; a sequencing error may be responsible. The chain is built from TRBV19 and TRBJ2-1; the D gene is possibly TRBD2 (6 bases). The CDR3 loop spans 14 amino acids. The V gene's germline CDR1 is LNHDA and CDR2 SQIVND (reference sequence). The CDR3, as DNA: TGTGCCAGTAGGATAGGAGGGAGTTACAATGAGCAGTTCTTC. Translating gives CASRIGGSYNEQFF.

The chain has TRBV30 and TRBJ2-7; 8 bases map to TRBD2. CDR3 size: 14 residues. The germline V gene encodes CDR1 GTSNPN and CDR2 SVGIG (reference sequence). V gave up 0 bases and J gave up 0 bases; unmatched junction bases: 1. CDR3 protein: CAWSVGGVSYEQYF. In DNA form, the CDR3 reads TGTGCCTGGAGTGTCGGGGGGGTCTCCTACGAGCAGTACTTC.

The V call is TRBV9, the J call TRBJ2-5; D is uncertain. V shed 4 bases and J shed 7 bases, with 14 bases lying between them. The CDR3 spans 13 residues. Germline assignment: CDR1 SGDLS and CDR2 YYNGEE. The CDR3 nucleotides are TGTGCCAGCAGCCTCCGGTCCTCTGGGACCCAGTACTTC. This encodes CASSLRSSGTQYF.

The chain is built from TRBV7-2 and TRBJ1-5; D uncertain. This CDR3 has 19 residues. Per the germline V gene, CDR1 is SGHTA and CDR2 is FQGNSA. Trimming removed 0 bases from V and 0 bases from J, with 18 bases in between. CDR3 sequence reads: CASSLALIGPFYSNQPQHF. The CDR3 nucleotides are TGTGCCAGCAGCTTAGCGTTGATCGGGCCGTTTTATAGCAATCAGCCCCAGCATTTT.

The genes are TRBV30 and TRBJ1-5; no definite D call. The CDR3 totals 13 residues. Trimming cost V 1 base and J 5 bases, with 9 bases left between them. The V gene's germline CDR1 is GTSNPN and CDR2 SVGIG (reference sequence). CDR3 loop: CAWSARRDQPQHF. The DNA of the CDR3 is TGTGCCTGGAGTGCACGGCGAGATCAGCCCCAGCATTTT.

The chain employs TRBV30 and TRBJ1-3, with unresolved D. The germline gives CDR1 GTSNPN, CDR2 SVGIG (reference sequence). The length of the CDR3 is 15 residues. Trimming stripped 3 bases from V and 0 bases from J, with 12 bases between. In DNA form, the CDR3 reads TGTGCCTGGAGCACAGACTTAATCTCTGGAAACACCATATATTTT. It yields the protein CAWSTDLISGNTIYF.

The V and J genes are TRBV2 and TRBJ1-3; the match to TRBD1 covers 8 bases. CDR1 and CDR2 (germline): SNHLY, FYNNEI. V shed 4 bases and J 1 base; nucleotides not matched to a gene: 6. The CDR3 is 16 amino acids. The CDR3 is CASSVEGQASGNTIYF. The CDR3 region has the DNA TGTGCCAGCAGTGTTGAGGGACAGGCATCTGGAAACACCATATATTTT.

The CDR3 DNA is TGTGCCAGCAGCGTATATCCACAGGACAGGGTTGAGCAGTTCTTC. It codes for CASSVYPQDRVEQFF. The chain employs TRBV9 and TRBJ2-1; 8 bases are a match to TRBD1. CDR1 is SGDLS and CDR2 is YYNGEE in the germline V gene. The CDR3 extends over 15 amino acids. The V and J ends lost 1 base and 9 bases, in that order; junction bases with no gene match: 9.

The rearrangement uses TRBV29-1 and TRBJ2-2; D is undetermined. Germline V gene sequence: CDR1 SQVTM, CDR2 ANQGSEA. The CDR3 is 13 residues long. V lost 3 bases and J 4 bases, leaving 9 bases between the germline ends. The CDR3 is CSVERRFTGELFF. The CDR3 coding sequence is TGCAGCGTTGAGCGCAGGTTCACCGGGGAGCTGTTTTTT.

This CDR3 is CASSFQGAYGYTF. The CDR3 coding sequence is TGCGCCAGCAGCTTTCAGGGGGCCTATGGCTACACCTTC. This chain links TRBV5-1 with TRBJ1-2; 8 nucleotides line up with TRBD1. The CDR3 has 13 amino acids. V was pared by 2 bases and J by 4 bases, with 1 base of the junction left unmatched. Germline loops: CDR1 SGHRS, CDR2 YFSETQ.

This chain joins TRBV4-1 and TRBJ1-1; TRBD1 aligns across 7 bases. V lost 0 bases to trimming and J lost 4 bases; unmatched junction nucleotides: 14. This CDR3 region has 18 residues. Germline lookup yields CDR1 MGHRA and CDR2 YSYEKL. Here the CDR3 reads CASSQEGRGYLSGTEAFF. The CDR3 DNA reads TGCGCCAGCAGCCAAGAGGGCAGGGGGTATTTATCGGGCACTGAAGCTTTCTTT.

The chain recombines TRBV29-1 with TRBJ1-1; the D gene is possibly TRBD1 (6 bases). This CDR3 spans 15 amino acids. CDR1 and CDR2 (germline): SQVTM, ANQGSEA. V lost 0 bases and J 8 bases, leaving 19 bases between the germline ends. The CDR3 bases are TGCAGCGTTGAAGACCCGTTCTTGGGGGCGTCCGAAGCTTTCTTT. Protein product: CSVEDPFLGASEAFF.

The J gene is TRBJ2-2, the V gene TRBV29-1, with 9 positions matching TRBD1. J gave up 5 bases and V 2 bases, and 9 bases lay outside the gene matches. Germline V gene sequence: CDR1 SQVTM, CDR2 ANQGSEA. This CDR3 region has 16 residues. CDR3 residues: CSVELPHRGRTGELFF. The DNA for the CDR3 is TGCAGCGTTGAACTTCCTCACAGGGGGCGTACCGGGGAGCTGTTTTTT.

In its sample, this clone was seen once. This chain joins TRBV7-3 and TRBJ2-3; a weak D match, TRBD1 (6 bases). The CDR3 is 15 residues long. From germline, CDR1 is SGHTA and CDR2 FQGTGA. Trimming stripped 1 base from V and 5 bases from J, with 13 bases between. DNA of the CDR3: TGTGCCAGCAGCTTAATTAGCCAGGGGATAGATACGCAGTATTTT. It encodes CASSLISQGIDTQYF.

This clone was counted once. The gene calls are TRBV4-3 and TRBJ2-7; no firm D call. V dropped 0 bases and J dropped 0 bases, with 6 bases sitting between them. Germline-derived CDR1 and CDR2 are LGHNA and YSLEER. This CDR3 contains 14 residues. The CDR3 sequence is CASSQDAVSYEQYF. Here the CDR3 DNA reads TGCGCCAGCAGCCAAGATGCGGTCTCCTACGAGCAGTACTTC.

The sample holds one count of this clone. The V gene is TRBV4-1, the J gene TRBJ2-7; TRBD2 matches at 9 bases. This CDR3 spans 20 amino acids. J lost 2 bases, V lost 3 bases, and 20 bases had no gene match. Germline values: CDR1 MGHRA, CDR2 YSYEKL. CDR3 loop: CASSHHKLAGTLNVPYEQYF. CDR3 nucleotides: TGCGCCAGCAGCCATCACAAGCTAGCGGGGACCTTAAACGTCCCCTACGAGCAGTACTTC.

The chain joins TRBV9 to TRBJ2-1, with 8 bases aligning to TRBD2. The J segment lost 2 bases and the V segment lost 0 bases, leaving 1 base of the junction unmatched. The germline gives CDR1 SGDLS, CDR2 YYNGEE. The CDR3 length is 15 residues. CDR3 DNA sequence: TGTGCCAGCAGCGTAGCAGCGGGGGCCTACAATGAGCAGTTCTTC. Its protein product is CASSVAAGAYNEQFF.

The rearrangement joins TRBV28 to TRBJ2-3, with D possibly TRBD2 on 6 matching bases. The CDR3 extends over 17 amino acids. The germline CDR1 and CDR2 sequences are MDHEN and SYDVKM. The V end lost 3 bases, the J end lost 0 bases, and 16 bases lay between the germline ends. The CDR3 DNA is TGTGCCAGCAGTTTGGCCCCCCCTAGCGAAAGCACAGATACGCAGTATTTT. It specifies CASSLAPPSESTDTQYF.

This chain joins TRBV10-1 and TRBJ1-3; D is ambiguous. The CDR3 has 12 amino acids. Per germline, CDR1 WNHNN and CDR2 SYGVQD (reference sequence). V was cut by 9 bases and J by 6 bases, with 12 bases left in between. In nucleotides, the CDR3 is TGCGCCAGTCCTGACCCCGAAAACACCATATATTTT. Its translation is CASPDPENTIYF.

This chain connects TRBV27 to TRBJ2-3; TRBD2 agrees at 10 bases. The CDR3 runs 20 residues. Germline trimming cut 0 bases from V and 4 bases from J; bases unmatched to any gene: 16. Germline V CDR1 and CDR2: MNHEY, SMNVEV (reference sequence). Here the CDR3 reads CASSLSPFGFSGGRADTQYF. The CDR3 DNA reads as TGTGCCAGCAGTTTATCCCCCTTTGGCTTTAGCGGGGGGAGAGCAGATACGCAGTATTTT.

The V call is TRBV6-6, the J call TRBJ1-3, with D possibly being TRBD1 (6 bases). This CDR3 has 15 residues. Germline values: CDR1 MNHNY, CDR2 SVGAGI (reference sequence). Trimming shortened V by 0 bases and J by 3 bases, and 9 bases separated the two germline ends. CDR3 loop: CASSYSRTVGNTIYF. The CDR3 coding sequence is TGTGCCAGCAGTTACTCCCGGACAGTTGGAAACACCATATATTTT.

The rearrangement joins TRBV7-2 to TRBJ2-2; D possibly corresponds to TRBD2 (5 bases). The CDR3 sequence is 15 residues long. The germline CDR1 and CDR2 sequences are SGHTA and FQGNSA. V gave up 5 bases and J gave up 6 bases, with 16 bases separating them. This CDR3 reads CASSKYLDSAGELFF. For the CDR3, the DNA is TGTGCCAGCAGCAAATACTTGGACTCCGCCGGGGAGCTGTTTTTT.